Below, 25 T cell receptor beta chains from the same sample are listed, as sequenced in a study of CD8 T cells in Susac syndrome (dated by TCRdb to the late 2010s). The library came from the immunoSEQ multiplex PCR assay. RNA was extracted with the RNeasy kit and roughly 0.45 to 1 ug was reverse transcribed using random hexamers. The raw public data were reprocessed by TCRdb itself: fastp quality trimming at Q25, MiXCR clonotype calling, in-frame beta chains only. Rows are unified per CDR3 protein, each entry keeping the most common DNA and genes. The sample contains 180,000 or so distinct CDR3 sequences, about 95% of them found a single time. The top ten constitute 0.085% to 0.12% of the sample. The sequencing sample was made of CD4+ T cells from PBMCs. The receptors shown here come from a human donor in good health.

Only one count was recorded for this clonotype. This chain links TRBV20-1 with TRBJ2-1, with 7 bases identical to TRBD2. Per the germline V gene, CDR1 is DFQATT and CDR2 is SNEGSKA (reference sequence). There are 11 residues in the CDR3. The trim removed 7 bases at V and 16 bases at J, leaving 13 bases unmatched. CDR3 in amino acids: CSVSSGLIRFF. In DNA form, the CDR3 reads TGCAGTGTGTCTAGCGGCCTTATACGTTTCTTC.

The rearrangement joins TRBV29-1 to TRBJ2-3; D possibly uses TRBD1 or TRBD2 (5 bases each). This CDR3 has 15 residues. Germline-derived CDR1 and CDR2 are SQVTM and ANQGSEA. V was cut by 0 bases and J by 0 bases, with 10 bases left in between. Written as DNA, the CDR3 is TGCAGCGTTGAAGATCTTTGGGGGAGCACAGATACGCAGTATTTT. Translated, it gives CSVEDLWGSTDTQYF.

The chain combines TRBV29-1 with TRBJ2-1; the D gene is possibly TRBD2 (6 bases). The V end was cut by 6 bases, the J end by 3 bases, with 18 bases between. The V gene's germline CDR1 is SQVTM and CDR2 ANQGSEA. There are 15 residues in the CDR3. DNA of the CDR3: TGCAGCGTCGAGAAGGGTAGCGGCTTCTACAATGAGCAGTTCTTC. Amino acids: CSVEKGSGFYNEQFF.

The chain combines TRBV25-1 with TRBJ2-1; 7 bases match TRBD1. CDR1 and CDR2 (germline): MGHDK, SYGVNS. The ends lost 4 bases at V and 4 bases at J; junction bases unmatched: 10. The CDR3 consists of 16 residues. CDR3 coding DNA: TGTGCCAGCAGTGTCACCGGGACAGAGATTTACAATGAGCAGTTCTTC. Protein product: CASSVTGTEIYNEQFF.

The chain links TRBV20-1 to TRBJ2-1; 14 bases align to TRBD2. The germline V gene encodes CDR1 DFQATT and CDR2 SNEGSKA (reference sequence). CDR3 length equals 15 residues. The trim removed 4 bases at V and 8 bases at J, leaving 7 bases unmatched. CDR3 protein: CSAMGTSGSRDEQFF. The CDR3 bases are TGCAGTGCTATGGGGACTAGCGGGAGTAGGGATGAGCAGTTCTTC.

The CDR3 region is CASSLTGGAYEQYF. The CDR3 coding sequence is TGTGCCAGCAGTTTGACAGGGGGCGCCTACGAGCAGTACTTC. The rearrangement links TRBV12-3 or TRBV12-4 to TRBJ2-7; 10 nucleotides line up with TRBD1. V lost 3 bases to trimming and J lost 2 bases; unmatched junction nucleotides: 1. CDR3 length: 14 amino acids.

The rearrangement joins TRBV27 to TRBJ1-1; tentatively, D is TRBD1 (5 bases). V lost 5 bases, J lost 3 bases, and 13 bases lay in between. This CDR3 has 14 residues. Germline CDR1 reads MNHEY; CDR2 reads SMNVEV (reference sequence). Written as DNA, the CDR3 is TGTGCCAGCAGTCCCAGGGATACGGACACTGAAGCTTTCTTT. Translated: CASSPRDTDTEAFF.

J is TRBJ1-1 and V is TRBV3-1; D gene unclear. CDR1 LGHDT and CDR2 YNNKEL come from the germline V gene (reference sequence). The CDR3 totals 14 residues. The V gene lost 0 bases and the J gene lost 5 bases, with 10 bases spanning the gap. CDR3 residues: CASSQDLPRTEAFF. CDR3 DNA: TGTGCCAGCAGCCAAGATCTACCGAGGACTGAAGCTTTCTTT. Full variable domain (remainder filled in from reference TRBV3-1 and TRBJ1-1): DTAVSQTPKYLVTQMGNDKSIKCEQNLGHDTMYWYKQDSKKFLKIMFSYNNKELIINETVPNRFSPKSPDKAHLNLHINSLELGDSAVYFCASSQDLPRTEAFFGQGTRLTVV.

The rearrangement uses TRBV29-1 and TRBJ2-1; tentative D call: TRBD1 (5 bases). The CDR3 extends over 12 amino acids. Germline-derived CDR1 and CDR2 are SQVTM and ANQGSEA. V shed 4 bases and J shed 8 bases, with 12 bases lying between them. In nucleotides, the CDR3 is TGCAGCGTTGTTATAGGGGTCGATGAGCAGTTCTTC. Residues: CSVVIGVDEQFF.

J is TRBJ1-1 and V is TRBV19; TRBD1 is a possible D gene (6 bases). The CDR3 has 18 amino acids. Looked up from germline, CDR1 is LNHDA and CDR2 is SQIVND (reference sequence). Between the trimmed V and J ends, which lost 7 bases and 0 bases, there was a span of 24 bases. The CDR3 loop is CASKTGGQTNLLNTEAFF. Here the CDR3 DNA reads TGTGCCAGTAAAACAGGAGGACAGACCAATCTCTTGAACACTGAAGCTTTCTTT.

This clonotype came up once. The CDR3: CSARDQGLAGGPHEQYF. The CDR3 DNA follows: TGCAGTGCTAGAGATCAAGGACTAGCGGGAGGGCCCCACGAGCAGTACTTC. The chain is built from TRBV20-1 and TRBJ2-7; 15 bases agree with TRBD2. The CDR3 is 17 residues long. Trimming cost V 0 bases and J 5 bases; bases outside gene matches: 8. Looked up from germline, CDR1 is DFQATT and CDR2 is SNEGSKA (reference sequence).

The chain recombines TRBV7-8 with TRBJ2-1; no clear D gene. Germline lookup yields CDR1 SGHVS and CDR2 FQNEAQ. The CDR3 covers 11 residues. V was clipped by 5 bases and J by 10 bases, with 9 bases between them. CDR3 region: CASSRLGEQFF. The CDR3 coding sequence is TGTGCCAGCAGCCGGTTAGGGGAGCAGTTCTTC.

V gene TRBV12-3 or TRBV12-4 combines with J gene TRBJ1-2; a possible D gene is TRBD1 (6 bases). The CDR3 contains 13 residues. Deletions cut 4 bases from V and 8 bases from J, with 14 bases between. This CDR3 is CASSSYSGDGYTF. In nucleotides, the CDR3 is TGTGCCAGCAGTTCCTATTCAGGGGACGGCTACACCTTC.

As DNA, the CDR3 is TGCGCCAGCAGCCAAGATGCCAGGGTAGGTGAGCAGTTCTTC. Translation: CASSQDARVGEQFF. The rearrangement joins TRBV4-3 to TRBJ2-1; TRBD1 might be the D (5 bases). Germline V lookup: CDR1 LGHNA, CDR2 YSLEER. The CDR3 sequence is 14 residues long. V was pared by 0 bases and J by 9 bases, with 12 bases between.

V usage is TRBV30 and J usage is TRBJ2-7; 11 bases align to TRBD2. CDR1 is GTSNPN and CDR2 is SVGIG in the germline V gene (reference sequence). The junction had 2 bases not matched to a gene; V was cut back by 0 bases and J by 4 bases. The CDR3 has 14 amino acids. CDR3 sequence reads: CAWSVLAGAYEQYF. CDR3 in DNA: TGTGCCTGGAGTGTACTAGCGGGAGCGTACGAGCAGTACTTC.

This rearrangement joins TRBV20-1 to TRBJ1-2; D ambiguous. V lost 0 bases, J lost 4 bases, and 12 bases lay in between. The CDR3 contains 14 residues. Germline assignment: CDR1 DFQATT and CDR2 SNEGSKA (reference sequence). CDR3 DNA sequence: TGCAGTGCTAGAGACCTACTCTCCCCCTATGGCTACACCTTC. This sequence encodes CSARDLLSPYGYTF.

The chain joins TRBV7-9 to TRBJ2-1; 10 nucleotides align to TRBD1. V was pared by 5 bases and J by 8 bases, with 15 bases of the junction left unmatched. Germline V gene sequence: CDR1 SEHNR, CDR2 FQNEAQ (reference sequence). CDR3 length equals 17 residues. CDR3 sequence (DNA): TGTGCCAGCAGCCCTCTGGGACAGGGGCGGTTTGACTATGAGCAGTTCTTC. Its translation is CASSPLGQGRFDYEQFF.

The genes are TRBV29-1 and TRBJ1-2; D may be TRBD1 (5 bases). Germline V gene sequence: CDR1 SQVTM, CDR2 ANQGSEA. The CDR3 extends over 13 amino acids. Trimming shortened V by 5 bases and J by 4 bases, and 14 bases separated the two germline ends. The CDR3 here is CSVHEPGGYGYTF. The CDR3 region has the DNA TGCAGCGTTCACGAGCCCGGGGGCTATGGCTACACCTTC.

The chain joins TRBV15 to TRBJ2-1; D might be TRBD1 or TRBD2, each matching 5 bases. Germline V lookup: CDR1 LNHNV, CDR2 YYDKDF (reference sequence). The V gene lost 0 bases and the J gene lost 8 bases, with 17 bases spanning the gap. CDR3 size: 16 residues. This CDR3 is CATSRERDPMLDEQFF. CDR3 sequence (DNA): TGTGCCACCAGCAGAGAAAGGGACCCCATGTTGGATGAGCAGTTCTTC.

The chain is built from TRBV29-1 and TRBJ1-1; no definite D call. V was shortened by 3 bases and J by 1 base, with 9 bases between the two germline ends. Germline values: CDR1 SQVTM, CDR2 ANQGSEA. This CDR3 has 13 residues. The CDR3 DNA sequence: TGCAGCGTTGACGGGTTAGGGAACACTGAAGCTTTCTTT. As protein: CSVDGLGNTEAFF.

This chain joins TRBV5-1 and TRBJ2-5, with 10 positions matching TRBD2. V shed 4 bases, J shed 0 bases, and the junction held 6 bases outside the gene matches. Germline V CDR1 and CDR2: SGHRS, YFSETQ. The CDR3 extends over 16 amino acids. The CDR3 DNA reads TGCGCCAGCAGCCGGGATAGCGGGAGGTACCAAGAGACCCAGTACTTC. Translation gives CASSRDSGRYQETQYF.

This chain uses TRBV12-3 or TRBV12-4 with TRBJ2-5; D gene uncertain. The CDR3 is 13 amino acids. V shed 1 base and J shed 5 bases, with 8 bases lying between them. CDR3 protein: CASSLVEMETQYF. The CDR3 coding sequence is TGTGCCAGCAGTTTAGTAGAAATGGAGACCCAGTACTTC.

The chain couples TRBV6-2 or TRBV6-3 to TRBJ2-7; the match to TRBD1 covers 9 bases. Unmatched junction bases numbered 15, after V lost 6 bases and J lost 6 bases. The CDR3 covers 16 residues. CDR1 and CDR2 (germline): MNHEY, SVGEGT. The CDR3 spells CASSTRPGTGPAEQYF. The DNA for the CDR3 is TGTGCCAGCAGCACCCGTCCAGGGACAGGGCCGGCCGAGCAGTACTTC.

The chain is built from TRBV5-1 and TRBJ2-1, with TRBD2 as a possible D gene (6 bases). Germline V gene lookup returns CDR1 SGHRS and CDR2 YFSETQ. This CDR3 region has 14 residues. The V end was cut by 3 bases, the J end by 10 bases, with 17 bases between. This CDR3 is CASSSGLAGREQFF. In DNA form, the CDR3 reads TGCGCCAGCAGCTCGGGTTTGGCGGGACGGGAGCAGTTCTTC.

The V call is TRBV29-1, the J call TRBJ2-2; 12 bases fit TRBD2. The CDR3 is made up of 18 amino acids. The germline gives CDR1 SQVTM, CDR2 ANQGSEA. The ends lost 3 bases at V and 1 base at J; junction bases unmatched: 9. CDR3 in amino acids: CSVEGLAGPAENTGELFF. As DNA, the CDR3 is TGCAGCGTTGAGGGACTAGCGGGCCCCGCGGAGAACACCGGGGAGCTGTTTTTT.